These 21 T cell receptor beta chains were sequenced from one sample in a study of T-cell reconstitution after alpha-beta-depleted transplantation in children. Unique molecular identifiers were built into the TCRbeta library. TCRdb re-called the PCR reads with MiXCR, one entry per CDR3 protein. The top ten clones hold 9.5% to 13% of a sample with 250,000 to 400,000 distinct CDR3 sequences, around 25% of them seen once. Sample: PBMCs, mostly from graft donor cells, taken 180 days after TCRalphabeta/CD19-depleted stem cell transplant. The receptors derive from a male patient younger than 18 who had a stem cell transplant for acute lymphoblastic leukemia, so the T cells may come from the graft donor.

V usage is TRBV27 and J usage is TRBJ2-7, with 9 nucleotides matching TRBD1. The CDR3 has 14 residues. After removal of 3 bases from V and 5 bases from J, the junction contained 5 bases not matched to a gene. Germline assignment: CDR1 MNHEY and CDR2 SMNVEV (reference sequence). CDR3: CASSLRTGDNEQYF. The CDR3 DNA is TGTGCCAGCAGTTTGCGGACAGGGGACAACGAGCAGTACTTC.

This clonotype was observed a few times. The V and J genes are TRBV20-1 and TRBJ2-7, with 7 bases lining up with TRBD2. The length of the CDR3 is 12 residues. CDR1 is DFQATT and CDR2 is SNEGSKA in the germline V gene (reference sequence). Trimming cost V 6 bases and J 3 bases; bases outside gene matches: 5. The CDR3 sequence is CSARTSYYEQYF. The DNA of the CDR3 is TGCAGTGCACGGACTAGTTACTACGAGCAGTACTTC.

This clonotype was observed many times. The genes are TRBV12-3 or TRBV12-4 and TRBJ2-3, with a possible D match to TRBD2 (7 bases). V lost 7 bases and J 0 bases, leaving 14 bases between the germline ends. The CDR3 has 15 amino acids. CDR3 DNA: TGTGCCAGCACCCTGGGGGGGCCTAGCACAGATACGCAGTATTTT. It specifies CASTLGGPSTDTQYF.

This clonotype turned up a few times. This chain uses TRBV30 with TRBJ2-7; D possibly matches TRBD1 or TRBD2 (5 bases each). Germline loops: CDR1 GTSNPN, CDR2 SVGIG (reference sequence). V was pared by 0 bases and J by 1 base, with 10 bases between. This CDR3 is built from 14 residues. Here the CDR3 reads CAWSVSGTSYEQYF. Written as DNA, the CDR3 is TGTGCCTGGAGTGTATCCGGGACGTCCTACGAGCAGTACTTC.

This sequence joins TRBV20-1 and TRBJ1-1; perhaps TRBD1 as D (5 bases). This CDR3 contains 13 residues. CDR1 and CDR2 from the germline V gene are DFQATT and SNEGSKA (reference sequence). Deletions cut 1 base from V and 0 bases from J, with 6 bases between. The CDR3 loop is CSARVGVNTEAFF. The CDR3 bases are TGCAGTGCTAGAGTGGGGGTGAACACTGAAGCTTTCTTT.

This clonotype showed up just a few times. The chain's CDR3 is CASRNGAYNSPLHF. CDR3 DNA sequence: TGTGCCAGCAGAAACGGGGCTTATAATTCACCCCTCCACTTT. The genes are TRBV28 and TRBJ1-6; TRBD1 is a possible D gene (5 bases). Germline-derived CDR1 and CDR2 are MDHEN and SYDVKM. This CDR3 comprises 14 residues. The V end was cut by 6 bases, the J end by 4 bases, with 10 bases between.

The rearrangement joins TRBV2 to TRBJ2-5; possibly TRBD1 for D (6 bases). Trimming pared 8 bases from V and 2 bases from J, leaving 21 bases between. Germline values: CDR1 SNHLY, CDR2 FYNNEI. CDR3 length: 16 residues. The CDR3 loop reads CASLSPHRAEQETQYF. DNA of the CDR3: TGTGCCAGCCTATCCCCTCACAGGGCTGAGCAAGAGACCCAGTACTTC. Full variable domain (outside the CDR3, taken from reference TRBV2 and TRBJ2-5): EPEVTQTPSHQVTQMGQEVILRCVPISNHLYFYWYRQILGQKVEFLVSFYNNEISEKSEIFDDQFSVERPDGSNFTLKIRSTKLEDSAMYFCASLSPHRAEQETQYFGPGTRLLVL.

The gene calls are TRBV7-9 and TRBJ2-1; D possibly corresponds to TRBD2 (6 bases). Trimming left V 5 bases short and J 7 bases short, with 21 bases between. Germline CDR1 is SEHNR and CDR2 is FQNEAQ (reference sequence). This CDR3 has 16 residues. CDR3 region: CASSPFPTGVRNEQFF. CDR3 DNA sequence: TGTGCCAGCAGCCCCTTCCCTACGGGAGTGAGGAATGAGCAGTTCTTC.

The rearrangement uses TRBV7-8 and TRBJ2-2; D is undetermined. CDR1 and CDR2 (germline): SGHVS, FQNEAQ. V was shortened by 0 bases and J by 4 bases, with 6 bases between the two germline ends. CDR3 length: 14 amino acids. The CDR3 protein is CASSLATITGELFF. The CDR3 DNA follows: TGTGCCAGCAGCTTAGCTACTATCACCGGGGAGCTGTTTTTT.

This clonotype was seen repeatedly, ten times or more. The chain recombines TRBV10-3 with TRBJ2-5; a possible D gene is TRBD2 (6 bases). Germline-derived CDR1 and CDR2 are ENHRY and SYGVKD. V lost 7 bases and J lost 2, with 20 bases in between. CDR3 length: 16 amino acids. The CDR3 DNA is TGTGCCATCAAGGAGGGCCTGGGAGTGACTCAAGAGACCCAGTACTTC. It yields the protein CAIKEGLGVTQETQYF.

This clonotype was counted a few times. This sequence joins TRBV6-5 and TRBJ1-1, with D maybe TRBD1 (6 bases). In germline, CDR1 is MNHEY, CDR2 SVGAGI. The CDR3 is 16 amino acids. The V and J ends lost 2 bases and 2 bases respectively, with 15 bases between them. The CDR3 region is CASSYLLGGVNTEAFF. DNA of the CDR3: TGTGCCAGCAGTTACCTGCTTGGGGGCGTAAACACTGAAGCTTTCTTT.

This clonotype was counted between two and nine times. The chain combines TRBV12-3 or TRBV12-4 with TRBJ2-1; D is undetermined. Trimming shortened V by 6 bases and J by 8 bases, and 14 bases separated the two germline ends. The CDR3 covers 13 residues. The CDR3 sequence is CASSHNLPDEQFF. The CDR3 bases are TGTGCCAGCAGCCACAATCTCCCAGATGAGCAGTTCTTC.

This chain uses TRBV7-3 with TRBJ2-2, with unresolved D. Trimming took off 5 bases at V and 3 bases at J, with 10 bases between the two ends. This CDR3 region has 14 residues. Looked up from germline, CDR1 is SGHTA and CDR2 is FQGTGA. The CDR3 nucleotides are TGTGCCAGCAGCCTCATAGATTACACCGGGGAGCTGTTTTTT. Amino acids: CASSLIDYTGELFF.

This clonotype occurred a few times. The chain uses TRBV3-1 and TRBJ2-1, with D possibly matching TRBD1 (7 bases). The germline V gene encodes CDR1 LGHDT and CDR2 YNNKEL (reference sequence). Between the trimmed V and J ends, which lost 1 base and 0 bases, there was a span of 13 bases. The CDR3 consists of 17 residues. The CDR3 protein is CASSQVRGVSSYNEQFF. DNA of the CDR3: TGTGCCAGCAGCCAAGTCAGGGGGGTTAGCTCCTACAATGAGCAGTTCTTC.

This clonotype was found many times. The J gene is TRBJ2-3, the V gene TRBV29-1; no firm D call. Germline lookup yields CDR1 SQVTM and CDR2 ANQGSEA. Trimming cost V 4 bases and J 0 bases, with 11 bases left between them. The CDR3 spans 14 residues. The CDR3 is CSVAAVASTDTQYF. The CDR3 nucleotides read TGCAGCGTTGCCGCCGTTGCTAGCACAGATACGCAGTATTTT.

The rearrangement joins TRBV7-6 to TRBJ2-2; 7 bases fit TRBD1. This CDR3 is built from 15 residues. J gave up 7 bases and V 5 bases, and 10 bases lay outside the gene matches. Germline V gene lookup returns CDR1 SGHVS and CDR2 FNYEAQ. The CDR3 here is CASSRPGGIIGELFF. CDR3 nucleotide sequence: TGTGCCAGCAGCCGCCCAGGGGGAATCATCGGGGAGCTGTTTTTT.

The genes are TRBV12-5 and TRBJ2-7; tentative D call: TRBD2 (5 bases). CDR1 LGHNT and CDR2 FRNRAP come from the germline V gene. The CDR3 runs 13 residues. Trimming removed 6 bases from V and 9 bases from J, with 18 bases in between. This CDR3 reads CASGLDIVGAQYF. The CDR3 DNA follows: TGTGCTAGTGGCCTGGATATTGTGGGAGCGCAGTACTTC.

The chain has TRBV5-1 and TRBJ2-3; TRBD2 matches 10 bases. Per germline, CDR1 SGHRS and CDR2 YFSETQ. V was pared by 4 bases and J by 1 base, with 3 bases of the junction left unmatched. CDR3 length equals 15 residues. Here the CDR3 DNA reads TGCGCCAGCAGCGGCGGACTAGCGGGCACAGATACGCAGTATTTT. Protein: CASSGGLAGTDTQYF.

This clonotype was found a few times. The chain carries TRBV7-2 and TRBJ2-7; 11 positions agree with TRBD2. Losses at the gene ends were 5 bases for V and 0 bases for J; bases not matched to a gene: 3. This CDR3 is built from 15 residues. In germline, CDR1 is SGHTA, CDR2 FQGNSA. The CDR3 DNA reads as TGTGCCAGCAGCCCTAGCGGGGGGACCTCCTACGAGCAGTACTTC. As protein: CASSPSGGTSYEQYF.

The rearrangement links TRBV27 to TRBJ2-7; unclear D gene. The CDR3 covers 10 residues. Per the germline V gene, CDR1 is MNHEY and CDR2 is SMNVEV (reference sequence). The ends were cut back, 8 bases at V and 3 bases at J, with 5 bases in the middle. The CDR3: CASGYYEQYF. DNA of the CDR3: TGTGCCAGCGGGTACTACGAGCAGTACTTC.

This chain links TRBV10-1 with TRBJ2-2; possible D gene TRBD1, 6 bases. V gave up 0 bases and J gave up 0 bases, with 8 bases separating them. This CDR3 is built from 16 residues. Looked up from germline, CDR1 is WNHNN and CDR2 is SYGVQD (reference sequence). Here the CDR3 reads CASSESDSSNTGELFF. In DNA form, the CDR3 reads TGCGCCAGCAGTGAGTCGGACAGTTCGAACACCGGGGAGCTGTTTTTT.